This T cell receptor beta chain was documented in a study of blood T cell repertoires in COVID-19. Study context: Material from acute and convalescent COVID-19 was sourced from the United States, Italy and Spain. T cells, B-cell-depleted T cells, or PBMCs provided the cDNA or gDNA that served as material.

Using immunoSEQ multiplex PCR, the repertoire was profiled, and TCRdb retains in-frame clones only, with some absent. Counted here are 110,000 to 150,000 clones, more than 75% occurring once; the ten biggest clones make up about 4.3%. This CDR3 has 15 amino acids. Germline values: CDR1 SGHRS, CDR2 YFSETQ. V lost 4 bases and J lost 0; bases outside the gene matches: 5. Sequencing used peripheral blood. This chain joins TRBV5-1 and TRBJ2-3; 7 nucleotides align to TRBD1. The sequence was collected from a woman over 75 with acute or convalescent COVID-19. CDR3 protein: CASSPTGSSTDTQYF. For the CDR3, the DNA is TGCGCCAGCAGCCCGACAGGGAGTAGCACAGATACGCAGTATTTT.